The 14 T cell receptor beta chains in this list originate from one sample, sequenced in a study of blood T cell repertoires in COVID-19 (dated by TCRdb to the early 2020s). Library preparation employed the immunoSEQ multiplex PCR assay. TCRdb took over this immuneACCESS table, retaining in-frame rearrangements with V and J assigned. Such tables are incomplete; in checked studies, under half of the missing clones stem from an unresolved V gene, and the remainder is unexplained. The sample table shows a few hundred thousand clones, and more than 70% are seen once. The ten largest account for approximately 8.1% of the sample. The sample taken for sequencing was peripheral blood. The receptors originated from a woman aged 45-65 years who had recovered from COVID-19.

The chain carries TRBV7-7 and TRBJ2-2; 11 bases fit TRBD1. V lost 5 bases, J lost 6 bases, and 5 bases stayed unmatched. CDR3 size: 15 residues. From germline, CDR1 is SSHAT and CDR2 FNYEAQ (reference sequence). The CDR3: CASSQRDRGAGELFF. In DNA, the CDR3 is TGTGCCAGCAGCCAAAGGGACAGGGGGGCCGGGGAGCTGTTTTTT.

The chain combines TRBV30 with TRBJ2-5; maybe TRBD2 (6 bases). Trimming shortened V by 1 base and J by 0 bases, and 12 bases separated the two germline ends. CDR3 size: 15 residues. The germline gives CDR1 GTSNPN, CDR2 SVGIG (reference sequence). CDR3 coding DNA: TGTGCCTGGAGTGAGGGACTCGGGTACCAAGAGACCCAGTACTTC. Its protein product is CAWSEGLGYQETQYF.

In this sample, this clone turned up once. The chain employs TRBV5-5 and TRBJ1-2; possibly TRBD1 for D (5 bases). V was cut by 4 bases and J by 5 bases, with 15 bases left in between. The germline CDR1 and CDR2 sequences are SGHKS and YYEKEE (reference sequence). This CDR3 spans 14 amino acids. The CDR3 sequence: CASSRDQGSYGYTF. As DNA, the CDR3 is TGTGCCAGCAGCAGGGATCAGGGATCTTATGGCTACACCTTC.

This CDR3 is CASTPGSQGYTF. The CDR3 DNA reads TGTGCCAGCACCCCGGGGTCTCAGGGCTACACCTTC. V gene TRBV28 combines with J gene TRBJ1-2; D not resolved. Per germline, CDR1 MDHEN and CDR2 SYDVKM. CDR3 length: 12 amino acids. With 7 bases removed from V and 8 bases from J, the gap between germline ends came to 14 bases.

The rearrangement links TRBV12-3 or TRBV12-4 to TRBJ1-2; D is ambiguous. The ends were cut back, 6 bases at V and 3 bases at J, with 11 bases in the middle. The CDR3 has 13 amino acids. DNA of the CDR3: TGTGCCAGCAGAAATAACCAGGACTATGGCTACACCTTC. Residues: CASRNNQDYGYTF.

This chain connects TRBV11-2 to TRBJ2-4; 7 nucleotides match TRBD2. Germline V gene lookup returns CDR1 SGHAT and CDR2 FQNNGV. With 1 base clipped from V and 8 bases from J, the junction kept 8 bases outside the gene matches. The CDR3 is 15 amino acids. CDR3 in amino acids: CASSLGAGRGYIQYF. The CDR3 DNA reads as TGTGCCAGCAGCTTAGGGGCGGGGAGGGGATACATTCAGTACTTC.

The V call is TRBV6-5, the J call TRBJ2-1, with 9 bases aligning to TRBD2. Trimming removed 4 bases from V and 5 bases from J; junction bases left unmatched: 6. Germline CDR1 reads MNHEY; CDR2 reads SVGAGI. The CDR3 has 15 amino acids. This CDR3 is CASSFSGSTHNEQFF. The CDR3 DNA follows: TGTGCCAGCAGTTTTAGCGGGAGCACCCACAATGAGCAGTTCTTC.

CDR3 sequence reads: CASSSPTLRSGRTDTQYF. CDR3 DNA sequence: TGTGCCAGCAGCTCCCCAACCTTGCGTAGCGGGAGGACAGATACGCAGTATTTT. The J gene is TRBJ2-3, the V gene TRBV9, with TRBD2 matching 10 bases. The CDR3 spans 18 residues. From germline, CDR1 is SGDLS and CDR2 YYNGEE. Trimming took 4 bases from V and 3 from J; bases not matched to a gene: 14.

The gene calls are TRBV6-5 and TRBJ2-2, with TRBD2 as a possible D gene (6 bases). CDR1 and CDR2 from the germline V gene are MNHEY and SVGAGI. The CDR3 extends over 15 amino acids. V was shortened by 2 bases and J by 7 bases, with 14 bases between the two germline ends. CDR3 in amino acids: CASSYEWRDGGELFF. Here the CDR3 DNA reads TGTGCCAGCAGTTACGAGTGGAGGGATGGCGGGGAGCTGTTTTTT.

This clone was seen more than once but under ten times. The CDR3 region has the DNA TGCGCCAGCAGGGGGGAAGGGGGACTAAGCAATCAGCCCCAGCATTTT. This translates into CASRGEGGLSNQPQHF. This sequence joins TRBV4-1 and TRBJ1-5, with a tentative D call TRBD1 (6 bases). Per the germline V gene, CDR1 is MGHRA and CDR2 is YSYEKL. The CDR3 spans 16 residues. Between the trimmed V and J ends, which lost 6 bases and 1 base, there was a span of 16 bases.

The chain uses TRBV11-2 and TRBJ1-6; D is uncertain. With 5 bases removed from V and 9 bases from J, the gap between germline ends came to 20 bases. The CDR3 runs to 16 residues. Germline CDR1 SGHAT, CDR2 FQNNGV. The CDR3 DNA is TGTGCCAGCAGCCCACACTCCCGGGGAGAACTTTCACCCCTCCACTTT. This sequence encodes CASSPHSRGELSPLHF.

This clone was counted only a few times. This sample also contains other DNA sequences that code for the same CDR3. The chain joins TRBV30 to TRBJ1-5; D is uncertain. Trimming cost V 0 bases and J 4 bases, with 7 bases left between them. Germline V gives CDR1 GTSNPN, CDR2 SVGIG (reference sequence). This CDR3 is built from 13 residues. CDR3 amino acids: CAWSVAGNQPQHF. The DNA for the CDR3 is TGTGCCTGGAGTGTGGCGGGGAATCAGCCCCAGCATTTT.

This chain links TRBV11-2 with TRBJ1-1; 7 bases map to TRBD1. The CDR3 contains 12 residues. CDR1 is SGHAT and CDR2 is FQNNGV in the germline V gene. Unmatched junction bases numbered 4, after V lost 3 bases and J lost 9 bases. The CDR3 here is CASSFLGGQAFF. In DNA, the CDR3 is TGTGCCAGCAGCTTCCTAGGGGGCCAAGCTTTCTTT.

This clone was found once. The chain carries TRBV11-2 and TRBJ1-1, with D tentatively TRBD1 (6 bases). Per germline, CDR1 SGHAT and CDR2 FQNNGV. The CDR3 has 13 amino acids. Trimming pared 4 bases from V and 11 bases from J, leaving 17 bases between. The CDR3 sequence is CASSSNRQVHAFF. The DNA of the CDR3 is TGTGCCAGCAGCTCGAACAGACAGGTCCACGCTTTCTTT.